The sample holds one count of the clone carrying this T cell receptor beta chain. In the original workflow: The authors estimated nucleated cell counts from reference gene primer amplification. This table comes from immunoSEQ multiplex PCR, and its TCRdb copy is limited to in-frame clones, with some not included. The V and J calls and clone size come from that table; D and trimming were worked out from the DNA. The sample consists of about 220,000 clones, 80% to 85% of them appearing once. The data originate from a study of blood T cell repertoires in COVID-19. Study-wide context: Sample material is recorded as cDNA or gDNA derived from T cells, B-cell-depleted T cells, or PBMCs.

Deletions cut 1 base from V and 0 bases from J, with 15 bases between. The germline CDR1 and CDR2 sequences are SGHDN and FVKESK. CDR3 length: 17 residues. During active infection, Seattle patients enrolled and were then monitored through disease. This TCR came from an older woman with COVID-19, enrolled during active disease. Sequences were obtained from peripheral blood. The chain links TRBV14 to TRBJ1-1; perhaps TRBD1 as D (5 bases). The CDR3 nucleotides read TGTGCCAGCAGCCAAGTCCGTACAGGACGGATGAACACTGAAGCTTTCTTT. This gives the protein CASSQVRTGRMNTEAFF.